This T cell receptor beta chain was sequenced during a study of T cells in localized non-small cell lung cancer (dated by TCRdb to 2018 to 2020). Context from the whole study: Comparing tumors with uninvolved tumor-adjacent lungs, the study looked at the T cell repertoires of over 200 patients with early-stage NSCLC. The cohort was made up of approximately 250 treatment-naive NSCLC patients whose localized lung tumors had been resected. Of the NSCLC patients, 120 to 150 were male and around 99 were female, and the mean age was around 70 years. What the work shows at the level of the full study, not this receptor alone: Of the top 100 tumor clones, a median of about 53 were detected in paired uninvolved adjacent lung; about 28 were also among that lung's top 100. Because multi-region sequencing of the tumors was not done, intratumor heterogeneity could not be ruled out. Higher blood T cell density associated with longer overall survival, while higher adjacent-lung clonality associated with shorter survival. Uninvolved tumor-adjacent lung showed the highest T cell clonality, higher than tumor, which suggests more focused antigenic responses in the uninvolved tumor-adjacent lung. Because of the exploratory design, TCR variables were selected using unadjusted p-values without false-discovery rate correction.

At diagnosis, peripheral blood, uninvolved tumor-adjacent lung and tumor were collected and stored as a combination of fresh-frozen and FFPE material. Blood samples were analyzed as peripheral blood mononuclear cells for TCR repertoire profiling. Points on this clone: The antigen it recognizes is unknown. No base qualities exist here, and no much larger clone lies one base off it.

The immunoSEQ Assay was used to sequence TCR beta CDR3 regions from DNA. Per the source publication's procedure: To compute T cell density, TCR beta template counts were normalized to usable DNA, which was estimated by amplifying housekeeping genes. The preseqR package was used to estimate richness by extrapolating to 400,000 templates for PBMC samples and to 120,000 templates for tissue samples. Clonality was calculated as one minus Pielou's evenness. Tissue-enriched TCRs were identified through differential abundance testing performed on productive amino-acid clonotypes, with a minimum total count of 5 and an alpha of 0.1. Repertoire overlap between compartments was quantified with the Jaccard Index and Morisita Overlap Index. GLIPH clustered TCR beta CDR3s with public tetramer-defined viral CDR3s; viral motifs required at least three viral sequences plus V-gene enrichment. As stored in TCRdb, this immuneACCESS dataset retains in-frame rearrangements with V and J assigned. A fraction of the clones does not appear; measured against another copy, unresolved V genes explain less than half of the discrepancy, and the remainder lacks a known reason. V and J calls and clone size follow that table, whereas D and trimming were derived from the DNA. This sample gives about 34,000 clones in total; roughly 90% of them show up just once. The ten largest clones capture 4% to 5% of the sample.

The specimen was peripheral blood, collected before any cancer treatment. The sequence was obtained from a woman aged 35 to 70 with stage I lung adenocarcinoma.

The DNA sequence is TGCGCCAGCAGCTTGGGGGCACTATCTAGCACAGATACGCAGTATTTT. Its translation is CASSLGALSSTDTQYF. The rearrangement joined TRBV5-1 to TRBJ2-3, with the D gene too uncertain to name. Taken from the germline V gene, the CDR1 and CDR2 loops are SGHRS and YFSETQ. V loses 0 bases, J loses 0 bases, and the germline ends lie 11 bases apart. Including cysteine and phenylalanine, the CDR3 has 16 amino acids. Solely the CDR3 DNA is kept, with 48 bases framed from the first base.